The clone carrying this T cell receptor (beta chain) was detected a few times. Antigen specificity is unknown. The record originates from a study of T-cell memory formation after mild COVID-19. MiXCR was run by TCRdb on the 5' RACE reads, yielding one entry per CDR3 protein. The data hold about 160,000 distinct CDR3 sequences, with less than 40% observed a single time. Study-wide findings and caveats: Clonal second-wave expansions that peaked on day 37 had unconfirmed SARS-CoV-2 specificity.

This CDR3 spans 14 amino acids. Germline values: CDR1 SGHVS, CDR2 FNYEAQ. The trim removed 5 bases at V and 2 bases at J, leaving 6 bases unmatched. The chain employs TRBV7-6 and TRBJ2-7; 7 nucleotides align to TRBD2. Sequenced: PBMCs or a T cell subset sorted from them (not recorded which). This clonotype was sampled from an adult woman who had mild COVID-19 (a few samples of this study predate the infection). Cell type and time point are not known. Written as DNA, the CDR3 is TGTGCCAGCAGCCCCGACAGCGGGACCTACGAGCAGTACTTC. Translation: CASSPDSGTYEQYF.